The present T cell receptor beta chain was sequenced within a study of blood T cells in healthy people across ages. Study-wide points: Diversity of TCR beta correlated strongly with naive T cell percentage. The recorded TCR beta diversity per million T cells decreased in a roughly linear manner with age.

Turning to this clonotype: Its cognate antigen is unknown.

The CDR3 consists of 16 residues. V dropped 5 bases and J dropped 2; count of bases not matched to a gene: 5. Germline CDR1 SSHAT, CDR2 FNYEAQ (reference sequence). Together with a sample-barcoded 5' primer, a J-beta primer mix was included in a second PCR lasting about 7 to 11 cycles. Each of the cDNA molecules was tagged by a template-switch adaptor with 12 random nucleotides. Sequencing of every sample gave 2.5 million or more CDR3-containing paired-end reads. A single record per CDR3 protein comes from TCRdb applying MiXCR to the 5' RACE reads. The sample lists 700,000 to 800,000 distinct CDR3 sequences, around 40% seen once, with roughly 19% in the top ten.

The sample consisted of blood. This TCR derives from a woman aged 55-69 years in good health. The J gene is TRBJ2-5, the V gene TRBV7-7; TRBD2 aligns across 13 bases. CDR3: CASSLGLAGEQETQYF. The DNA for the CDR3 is TGTGCCAGCAGCCTCGGACTAGCGGGGGAACAAGAGACCCAGTACTTC.